The 28 T cell receptor beta chains below all came from one sample that was sequenced in a study of early stage breast cancer tumors. This table comes from immunoSEQ multiplex PCR, and its TCRdb copy is limited to in-frame clones, with some not included. The table lists 7,000 to 8,500 clones, 60% to 80% of them singletons. Sequencing was carried out using normal breast tissue next to the tumor. The receptors were gathered from a person in their sixties or seventies with breast cancer.

This clone was detected a few times. The CDR3 nucleotides read TGTGCCTGGAGGGTCGGCGCAACTAATGAAAAACTGTTTTTT. Its protein is CAWRVGATNEKLFF. V gene TRBV30 combines with J gene TRBJ1-4; D gene unclear. The germline V gene encodes CDR1 GTSNPN and CDR2 SVGIG (reference sequence). CDR3 size: 14 residues. V was clipped by 3 bases and J by 0 bases, with 8 bases between them.

The V gene is TRBV14, the J gene TRBJ1-3, with 7 bases fitting TRBD1. V lost 6 bases and J lost 0; bases outside the gene matches: 2. This CDR3 is 14 amino acids long. The germline CDR1 and CDR2 sequences are SGHDN and FVKESK. The CDR3 sequence is CASRHRGSGNTIYF. The DNA for the CDR3 is TGTGCCAGCAGACACAGGGGCTCTGGAAACACCATATATTTT.

V gene TRBV30 combines with J gene TRBJ1-3, with D possibly TRBD1 on 5 matching bases. Trimming pared 0 bases from V and 0 bases from J, leaving 12 bases between. This CDR3 has 16 residues. Per the germline V gene, CDR1 is GTSNPN and CDR2 is SVGIG (reference sequence). The CDR3 DNA is TGTGCCTGGAGTGTGATTCGAGGGGCCTCTGGAAACACCATATATTTT. Its protein product is CAWSVIRGASGNTIYF. Full variable domain (outside the CDR3, taken from reference TRBV30 and TRBJ1-3): SQTIHQWPATLVQPVGSPLSLECTVEGTSNPNLYWYRQAAGRGLQLLFYSVGIGQISSEVPQNLSASRPQDRQFILSSKKLLLSDSGFYLCAWSVIRGASGNTIYFGEGSWLTVV.

The rearrangement uses TRBV2 and TRBJ1-1, with D maybe TRBD1 (6 bases). The CDR3 spans 13 residues. CDR1 and CDR2 (germline): SNHLY, FYNNEI. V was trimmed by 6 bases and J by 1 base, leaving 9 bases between them. The CDR3 is CASSLDRNTEAFF. The DNA for the CDR3 is TGTGCCAGCAGCCTGGACAGGAACACTGAAGCTTTCTTT.

The gene calls are TRBV7-6 and TRBJ2-4; D gene ambiguous. V lost 4 bases to trimming and J lost 7 bases, with 14 bases between them. This CDR3 has 14 residues. Germline V gene lookup returns CDR1 SGHVS and CDR2 FNYEAQ. Here the CDR3 reads CASSSRGPPNIQYF. The CDR3 DNA reads as TGTGCCAGCAGCTCACGAGGCCCTCCGAACATTCAGTACTTC.

CDR3 nucleotides: TGTGCCATAACCTGGGGGGTTGAAAACACTGAAGCTTTCTTT. This gives the protein CAITWGVENTEAFF. The chain uses TRBV6-1 and TRBJ1-1; possibly TRBD1 for D (5 bases). CDR3 length: 14 residues. V gave up 10 bases and J gave up 2 bases, with 17 bases separating them. Germline V gene lookup returns CDR1 MNHNS and CDR2 SASEGT.

In its sample, this clone was seen once. This chain links TRBV20-1 with TRBJ2-7, with unresolved D. Between the trimmed V and J ends, which lost 5 bases and 0 bases, there was a span of 2 bases. Per the germline V gene, CDR1 is DFQATT and CDR2 is SNEGSKA (reference sequence). This CDR3 is built from 10 residues. The CDR3 loop reads CSAPSYEQYF. The CDR3 DNA reads as TGCAGTGCTCCCTCCTACGAGCAGTACTTC.

This sequence joins TRBV28 and TRBJ2-7; 7 nucleotides agree with TRBD1. CDR1 and CDR2 (germline): MDHEN, SYDVKM. CDR3 length: 15 residues. J gave up 7 bases and V 3 bases, and 12 bases lay outside the gene matches. CDR3 sequence (DNA): TGTGCCAGCAGTTTCCTTGACAGGGAAGGGAAAGAGCAGTACTTC. Protein sequence: CASSFLDREGKEQYF.

This rearrangement joins TRBV5-1 to TRBJ1-4; 7 nucleotides match TRBD1. The CDR3 is 17 residues long. Germline loops: CDR1 SGHRS, CDR2 YFSETQ. V lost 0 bases to trimming and J lost 1 base; unmatched junction nucleotides: 6. The CDR3: CASSLAARTGTNEKLFF. For the CDR3, the DNA is TGCGCCAGCAGCTTGGCCGCCAGGACAGGAACTAATGAAAAACTGTTTTTT.

This chain links TRBV15 with TRBJ1-2; 7 nucleotides line up with TRBD1. V lost 5 bases and J lost 2; bases outside the gene matches: 5. Looked up from germline, CDR1 is LNHNV and CDR2 is YYDKDF (reference sequence). This CDR3 has 14 amino acids. The CDR3 protein is CATSRGGENYGYTF. The CDR3 coding sequence is TGTGCCACCAGCCGAGGGGGCGAGAACTATGGCTACACCTTC.

The rearrangement links TRBV28 to TRBJ2-2, with TRBD2 matching 8 bases. V was clipped by 6 bases and J by 4 bases; unmatched bases: 10. The CDR3 loop spans 16 amino acids. Germline values: CDR1 MDHEN, CDR2 SYDVKM. The CDR3 nucleotides are TGTGCCAGCAGCGCCCGAGGGGCGGGGGGCACCGGGGAGCTGTTTTTT. It translates to CASSARGAGGTGELFF.

The chain joins TRBV19 to TRBJ2-1; TRBD2 might be the D (6 bases). This CDR3 is built from 14 residues. V was pared by 1 base and J by 6 bases, with 10 bases between. Germline V gene data show CDR1 as LNHDA and CDR2 as SQIVND (reference sequence). CDR3 residues: CASSIAGVFNEQFF. The CDR3 DNA is TGTGCCAGTAGTATAGCGGGAGTTTTCAATGAGCAGTTCTTC.

The genes are TRBV19 and TRBJ2-1; D is possibly TRBD2 (6 bases). CDR3 length equals 15 residues. The V gene's germline CDR1 is LNHDA and CDR2 SQIVND (reference sequence). Trimming removed 3 bases from V and 3 bases from J, with 12 bases in between. The CDR3, as DNA: TGTGCCAGTAGTATTGGAGGGAGCCTCTACAATGAGCAGTTCTTC. This encodes CASSIGGSLYNEQFF.

The chain joins TRBV27 to TRBJ1-2; tentatively, D is TRBD1 (6 bases). The germline V and J ends were trimmed by 2 bases and 7 bases, with 14 bases remaining between them. Germline V lookup: CDR1 MNHEY, CDR2 SMNVEV (reference sequence). The CDR3 consists of 14 residues. The CDR3 DNA reads as TGTGCCAGCAGTTTAATGGCAGGGGTAGGTGGCTACACCTTC. Translated, it gives CASSLMAGVGGYTF.

The V and J genes are TRBV6-4 and TRBJ1-1; D is unresolved. The germline V gene encodes CDR1 MRHNA and CDR2 SNTAGT. V lost 8 bases and J lost 1, with 11 bases in between. The CDR3 extends over 13 amino acids. The CDR3 region is CASAATRNTEAFF. As DNA, the CDR3 is TGTGCCAGCGCGGCCACTCGGAACACTGAAGCTTTCTTT.

The chain uses TRBV2 and TRBJ2-1; 8 bases agree with TRBD2. This CDR3 region has 16 residues. The V gene end was trimmed by 5 bases and the J gene end by 0 bases; junction bases not matched to a gene: 6. Germline loops: CDR1 SNHLY, CDR2 FYNNEI. The CDR3 spells CASSTSGLSSYNEQFF. The CDR3 DNA follows: TGTGCCAGCAGTACTAGCGGCCTAAGCTCCTACAATGAGCAGTTCTTC.

The V call is TRBV6-5, the J call TRBJ1-2; the match to TRBD1 covers 7 bases. The V gene's germline CDR1 is MNHEY and CDR2 SVGAGI. The CDR3 sequence is 13 residues long. Trimming took 5 bases from V and 6 from J; bases not matched to a gene: 6. The CDR3 is CASSMTGSDGYTF. CDR3 nucleotides: TGTGCCAGCAGTATGACAGGGAGTGATGGCTACACCTTC.

This chain uses TRBV30 with TRBJ1-5; D unclear. Germline CDR1 is GTSNPN and CDR2 is SVGIG (reference sequence). Trimming took 1 base from V and 0 from J, leaving 7 bases between them. The CDR3 consists of 14 residues. The CDR3 nucleotides are TGTGCCTGGAGTGCGATCAATAGCAATCAGCCCCAGCATTTT. Its translation: CAWSAINSNQPQHF.

The chain carries TRBV7-2 and TRBJ2-5, with TRBD2 matching over 8 bases. CDR3 length: 16 residues. The junction had 12 bases not matched to a gene; V was cut back by 4 bases and J by 5 bases. From germline, CDR1 is SGHTA and CDR2 FQGNSA. CDR3 sequence: CASSWAGGPRGETQYF. As DNA, the CDR3 is TGTGCCAGCAGCTGGGCGGGAGGCCCGAGAGGGGAGACCCAGTACTTC.

The V and J genes are TRBV6-5 and TRBJ2-1; 9 positions match TRBD2. The V gene's germline CDR1 is MNHEY and CDR2 SVGAGI. The CDR3 covers 16 residues. J gave up 6 bases and V 4 bases, and 10 bases lay outside the gene matches. CDR3 protein: CASSSGRGGAFNEQFF. The CDR3 DNA is TGTGCCAGCAGTTCCGGGCGCGGGGGGGCTTTCAATGAGCAGTTCTTC.

This clone is labeled large. The genes are TRBV4-1 and TRBJ2-7; 8 bases line up with TRBD2. CDR1 is MGHRA, CDR2 YSYEKL, per germline. The junction had 20 bases not matched to a gene; V was cut back by 4 bases and J by 3 bases. This CDR3 has 19 residues. The CDR3 spells CASSPAGGSGSDFGYEQYF. The CDR3 DNA reads TGCGCCAGCAGCCCCGCCGGGGGGAGCGGGAGCGATTTCGGCTACGAGCAGTACTTC.

This chain joins TRBV14 and TRBJ2-5, with D unresolved. V lost 3 bases and J lost 9, with 14 bases in between. Germline CDR1 and CDR2: SGHDN and FVKESK. The CDR3 is 13 residues long. CDR3 sequence: CASSHPPWWAQYF. The CDR3 nucleotides are TGTGCCAGCAGCCACCCCCCCTGGTGGGCCCAGTACTTC.

This clone appeared a single time. The chain couples TRBV19 to TRBJ2-5; D remains ambiguous. CDR3 length: 12 residues. Germline V gene data show CDR1 as LNHDA and CDR2 as SQIVND (reference sequence). V was trimmed by 3 bases and J by 4 bases, leaving 6 bases between them. The CDR3 sequence: CASSIAGETQYF. The CDR3 DNA reads TGTGCCAGTAGTATTGCTGGAGAGACCCAGTACTTC. Drawing the rest from reference TRBV19 and TRBJ2-5, the complete variable domain is DGGITQSPKYLFRKEGQNVTLSCEQNLNHDAMYWYRQDPGQGLRLIYYSQIVNDFQKGDIAEGYSVSREKKESFPLTVTSAQKNPTAFYLCASSIAGETQYFGPGTRLLVL.

The rearrangement links TRBV7-9 to TRBJ2-5; 9 bases align to TRBD2. J lost 5 bases, V lost 3 bases, and 7 bases had no gene match. Germline-derived CDR1 and CDR2 are SEHNR and FQNEAQ (reference sequence). The CDR3 length is 15 residues. The CDR3 DNA is TGTGCCAGCAGCTTGAGGCGGGGGGGCCGCGAGACCCAGTACTTC. Translation gives CASSLRRGGRETQYF.

V gene TRBV7-3 combines with J gene TRBJ1-1, with D possibly TRBD1 on 6 matching bases. The CDR3 has 15 amino acids. The germline V and J ends were trimmed by 5 bases and 0 bases, with 13 bases remaining between them. Germline CDR1 is SGHTA and CDR2 is FQGTGA. This CDR3 reads CASSLQGKMNTEAFF. The CDR3, as DNA: TGTGCCAGCAGCCTACAGGGAAAGATGAACACTGAAGCTTTCTTT.

The J gene is TRBJ2-7, the V gene TRBV7-8; 7 bases map to TRBD1. This CDR3 is 14 amino acids long. CDR1 and CDR2 (germline): SGHVS, FQNEAQ. Unmatched junction bases numbered 8, after V lost 5 bases and J lost 4 bases. Written as DNA, the CDR3 is TGTGCCAGCAGCCCCCGACAGGGCACGTACGAGCAGTACTTC. Protein sequence: CASSPRQGTYEQYF.

V gene TRBV27 combines with J gene TRBJ2-7; D is unresolved. Germline V gene lookup returns CDR1 MNHEY and CDR2 SMNVEV (reference sequence). The V and J ends lost 2 bases and 3 bases respectively, with 11 bases between them. The CDR3 consists of 14 residues. CDR3 sequence: CASSLKPTNYEQYF. In DNA form, the CDR3 reads TGTGCCAGCAGTTTAAAGCCGACCAACTACGAGCAGTACTTC.

The chain joins TRBV6-1 to TRBJ1-2; the D is unclear. The CDR3 length is 14 residues. From germline, CDR1 is MNHNS and CDR2 SASEGT. Trimming removed 0 bases from V and 1 base from J, with 6 bases in between. The CDR3, as DNA: TGTGCCAGCAGTGAAGCGGTCGGTAACTATGGCTACACCTTC. Its translation is CASSEAVGNYGYTF.